Following are 32 T cell receptor beta chains from one sample sequenced in a study of a mutant IDH1 vaccine in newly diagnosed glioma. Time point given: week 23, last vaccination. Each vaccine dose was 300 ug of mutant IDH1 20-mer peptide, with topical imiquimod. Clones were read by immunoSEQ multiplex PCR, and TCRdb kept only the in-frame ones, dropping some. Of under 85,000 clones listed, around 85% are singletons. No antigen has been assigned to these receptors. Sequenced material: PBMCs, taken from a glioma patient whose treatment included an IDH1 peptide vaccine. The receptor set was obtained from a woman between 45 and 60 years old with glioma.

The J gene is TRBJ2-1, the V gene TRBV28, with D possibly matching TRBD2 (6 bases). This CDR3 comprises 15 residues. The ends were cut back, 5 bases at V and 6 bases at J, with 17 bases in the middle. Germline V gene data show CDR1 as MDHEN and CDR2 as SYDVKM. CDR3 sequence reads: CASSPIGRGFNEQFF. Here the CDR3 DNA reads TGTGCCAGCAGTCCAATCGGGAGAGGTTTCAATGAGCAGTTCTTC. The full variable domain, rest sourced from reference TRBV28 and TRBJ2-1, is DVKVTQSSRYLVKRTGEKVFLECVQDMDHENMFWYRQDPGLGLRLIYFSYDVKMKEKGDIPEGYSVSREKKERFSLILESASTNQTSMYLCASSPIGRGFNEQFFGPGTRLTVL.

CDR3 region: CASRDPGQATYEQYF. The CDR3, as DNA: TGTGCCAGCAGAGACCCGGGACAAGCTACGTACGAGCAGTACTTC. V and J are TRBV2 and TRBJ2-7, with D possibly TRBD1 on 6 matching bases. The CDR3 sequence is 15 residues long. Germline CDR1 reads SNHLY; CDR2 reads FYNNEI. Trimming shortened V by 6 bases and J by 4 bases, and 19 bases separated the two germline ends.

This clone has only one observation. One end of the junction does not line up with germline, which may come from a read error. This chain connects TRBV7-7 to TRBJ2-3, with 9 bases aligning to TRBD2. This CDR3 region has 18 residues. Per germline, CDR1 SSHAT and CDR2 FNYEAQ (reference sequence). CDR3 sequence reads: CASSLGAGGPIGTDTQYF. The CDR3 bases are TGTGCTAGCAGCTTAGGTGCGGGAGGGCCCATCGGGACAGATACGCAGTATTTT.

V is TRBV7-6 and J is TRBJ2-7, with 7 bases fitting TRBD2. Germline lookup yields CDR1 SGHVS and CDR2 FNYEAQ. This CDR3 spans 16 amino acids. Germline trimming cut 5 bases from V and 3 bases from J; bases unmatched to any gene: 13. The CDR3 loop is CASSAKVIAGLYEQYF. Written as DNA, the CDR3 is TGTGCCAGCAGCGCAAAGGTGATAGCGGGTCTCTACGAGCAGTACTTC.

CDR3 loop: CASSWPGQRSYGYTF. The CDR3 DNA is TGTGCCAGCAGCTGGCCGGGACAGCGAAGCTATGGCTACACCTTC. V is TRBV7-2 and J is TRBJ1-2; the match to TRBD1 covers 7 bases. The ends lost 4 bases at V and 4 bases at J; junction bases unmatched: 9. Germline V gene data show CDR1 as SGHTA and CDR2 as FQGNSA. The CDR3 consists of 15 residues.

The genes are TRBV7-6 and TRBJ1-4; possible D gene TRBD1, 5 bases. The germline gives CDR1 SGHVS, CDR2 FNYEAQ. Trimming left V 5 bases short and J 3 bases short, with 19 bases between. CDR3 length: 17 residues. The chain's CDR3 is CASSPRQPEEPNEKLFF. Written as DNA, the CDR3 is TGTGCCAGCAGCCCGAGACAGCCTGAGGAGCCTAATGAAAAACTGTTTTTT.

V gene TRBV18 combines with J gene TRBJ2-5, with D perhaps TRBD1 (5 bases). The germline V gene has CDR1 KGHSH and CDR2 LQKENI. Between the trimmed V and J ends, which lost 2 bases and 4 bases, there was a span of 8 bases. This CDR3 comprises 13 residues. The CDR3 DNA follows: TGTGCCAGCTCACCAGGTCAGGGAGAGACCCAGTACTTC. Its translation is CASSPGQGETQYF.

The rearrangement uses TRBV14 and TRBJ1-5; perhaps TRBD1 as D (5 bases). V was shortened by 4 bases and J by 3 bases, with 10 bases between the two germline ends. CDR3 size: 14 residues. Germline V CDR1 and CDR2: SGHDN, FVKESK. The CDR3 DNA is TGTGCCAGCAGCCCTTCGGACATCAATCAGCCCCAGCATTTT. It specifies CASSPSDINQPQHF.

This clone has a handful of counts. The rearrangement uses TRBV18 and TRBJ2-2; D is ambiguous. There are 16 residues in the CDR3. Germline-derived CDR1 and CDR2 are KGHSH and LQKENI. V lost 0 bases and J lost 0, with 8 bases in between. The CDR3 region is CASSPPRQTNTGELFF. CDR3 DNA sequence: TGTGCCAGCTCACCACCGAGACAAACGAACACCGGGGAGCTGTTTTTT.

The V and J genes are TRBV28 and TRBJ1-2, with D tentatively TRBD1 (5 bases). The CDR3 has 12 amino acids. V shed 5 bases and J shed 8 bases, with 12 bases lying between them. CDR1 MDHEN and CDR2 SYDVKM come from the germline V gene. The CDR3 loop is CASSRQGEGYTF. The DNA for the CDR3 is TGTGCCAGCAGTAGGCAGGGCGAAGGCTACACCTTC.

The chain's CDR3 is CASSESRLAGGGETGELFF. DNA for the CDR3: TGCGCCAGCAGTGAGTCCCGGCTAGCGGGAGGGGGAGAGACCGGGGAGCTGTTTTTT. The rearrangement uses TRBV10-2 and TRBJ2-2; 12 positions match TRBD2. V shed 0 bases, J shed 5 bases, and the junction held 10 bases outside the gene matches. CDR1 is WSHSY and CDR2 is SAAADI in the germline V gene. This CDR3 has 19 amino acids.

This clone came up once. The chain is built from TRBV7-9 and TRBJ2-7; TRBD2 might be the D (6 bases). The CDR3 loop spans 16 amino acids. Per the germline V gene, CDR1 is SEHNR and CDR2 is FQNEAQ (reference sequence). Trimming stripped 5 bases from V and 2 bases from J, with 19 bases between. The CDR3 reads CASSVLQPGLTYEQYF. The CDR3, as DNA: TGTGCCAGCAGCGTCCTACAGCCGGGACTGACCTACGAGCAGTACTTC.

This clone was seen a single time. This chain uses TRBV11-2 with TRBJ2-3; D may match TRBD1 or TRBD2 (5 bases each). The CDR3 has 16 residues. Per the germline V gene, CDR1 is SGHAT and CDR2 is FQNNGV. V lost 7 bases to trimming and J lost 2 bases, with 19 bases between them. This CDR3 is CASTKVGVRDTDTQYF. The CDR3 region has the DNA TGTGCCAGCACCAAAGTGGGGGTGAGGGACACAGATACGCAGTATTTT.

V is TRBV2 and J is TRBJ2-7; weak D call: TRBD2 (7 bases). This CDR3 is 12 amino acids long. Germline CDR1 SNHLY, CDR2 FYNNEI. Deletions cut 7 bases from V and 7 bases from J, with 14 bases between. The CDR3 nucleotides read TGTGCCAGCATGAGGGGGGAGGGAGAGCAGTACTTC. Protein: CASMRGEGEQYF.

This rearrangement joins TRBV6-1 to TRBJ1-2; D remains ambiguous. Per germline, CDR1 MNHNS and CDR2 SASEGT. The CDR3 consists of 13 residues. Trimming shortened V by 7 bases and J by 4 bases, and 13 bases separated the two germline ends. The chain's CDR3 is CASTWGTGYGYTF. The CDR3 region has the DNA TGTGCCAGCACCTGGGGAACCGGCTATGGCTACACCTTC.

This rearrangement joins TRBV5-1 to TRBJ2-1; tentative D call: TRBD2 (7 bases). The CDR3 is 18 residues long. The germline CDR1 and CDR2 sequences are SGHRS and YFSETQ. Trimming pared 4 bases from V and 0 bases from J, leaving 20 bases between. DNA for the CDR3: TGCGCCAGCAGCATGGGGGGGCCAGGGACAAGCTCCTACAATGAGCAGTTCTTC. Translated, it gives CASSMGGPGTSSYNEQFF.

This chain links TRBV28 with TRBJ2-3; possible D gene TRBD1, 5 bases. V shed 6 bases and J shed 6 bases, with 19 bases lying between them. The CDR3 loop spans 15 amino acids. Germline V gives CDR1 MDHEN, CDR2 SYDVKM. CDR3 DNA: TGTGCCAGCAGCTCCTTCGGCAGGGAACAGGATACGCAGTATTTT. Translation: CASSSFGREQDTQYF.

The gene calls are TRBV29-1 and TRBJ2-5; TRBD1 aligns across 7 bases. CDR3 size: 12 residues. Looked up from germline, CDR1 is SQVTM and CDR2 is ANQGSEA. With 6 bases clipped from V and 1 base from J, the junction kept 2 bases outside the gene matches. The CDR3 here is CSVGQAQETQYF. CDR3 nucleotide sequence: TGCAGCGTAGGACAGGCCCAAGAGACCCAGTACTTC.

In regard to this clone: A junction end diverges from the germline sequence, so it may reflect a read error. The chain joins TRBV7-2 to TRBJ2-5, with a possible D match to TRBD1 (7 bases). The CDR3 totals 14 residues. Germline assignment: CDR1 SGHTA and CDR2 FQGNSA. CDR3 sequence reads: CASSFNRGREIQYF. The CDR3 nucleotides read TGTGCCAGCAGTTTTAACAGGGGCCGGGAGATCCAGTACTTC.

The rearrangement links TRBV28 to TRBJ2-3; D is ambiguous. Germline V CDR1 and CDR2: MDHEN, SYDVKM. This CDR3 has 12 residues. Trimming took 3 bases from V and 2 from J, leaving 3 bases between them. CDR3 amino acids: CASSFPTDTQYF. The CDR3 DNA reads as TGTGCCAGCAGTTTTCCCACAGATACGCAGTATTTT.

The chain carries TRBV28 and TRBJ1-3, with TRBD1 matching 9 bases. Germline-derived CDR1 and CDR2 are MDHEN and SYDVKM. The CDR3 is 18 residues long. V lost 4 bases, J lost 0 bases, and 10 bases stayed unmatched. CDR3 DNA sequence: TGTGCCAGCAGTTGGGCCCAAGGACAGGGGTTCTCTGGAAACACCATATATTTT. As protein: CASSWAQGQGFSGNTIYF.

V gene TRBV10-3 combines with J gene TRBJ1-1, with D perhaps matching TRBD1 (6 bases). There are 13 residues in the CDR3. V gave up 6 bases and J gave up 3 bases, with 11 bases separating them. CDR1 ENHRY and CDR2 SYGVKD come from the germline V gene. The CDR3 DNA reads as TGTGCCATCAGAGCCTCAGGGGACACTGAAGCTTTCTTT. Its translation is CAIRASGDTEAFF.

The gene calls are TRBV9 and TRBJ2-2; perhaps TRBD2 as D (6 bases). Trimming removed 0 bases at V and 4 bases at J, with 13 bases between. The CDR3 has 16 amino acids. The germline CDR1 and CDR2 sequences are SGDLS and YYNGEE. CDR3 bases: TGTGCCAGCAGCGTAGGAAGGGGACTTTTCACCGGGGAGCTGTTTTTT. Translated, it gives CASSVGRGLFTGELFF.

This clone was counted once. This CDR3 is CASSVGGRSTDTQYF. CDR3 nucleotides: TGTGCCAGCAGCGTAGGCGGGAGGAGCACAGATACGCAGTATTTT. This chain joins TRBV9 and TRBJ2-3, with TRBD2 matching 8 bases. The CDR3 has 15 residues. With V trimmed by 0 bases and J by 0 bases, 0 bases remained unmatched. Germline CDR1 reads SGDLS; CDR2 reads YYNGEE.

This chain uses TRBV5-5 with TRBJ1-4; D is undetermined. The ends were cut back, 2 bases at V and 7 bases at J, with 12 bases in the middle. This CDR3 is built from 14 residues. Germline V gene sequence: CDR1 SGHKS, CDR2 YYEKEE (reference sequence). Here the CDR3 DNA reads TGTGCCAGCAGCTTCCGGCAGGATAGTGAAAAACTGTTTTTT. It codes for CASSFRQDSEKLFF.

J is TRBJ2-7 and V is TRBV5-4, with 8 bases matching TRBD2. Germline V gene lookup returns CDR1 SGHNT and CDR2 YYREEE (reference sequence). V dropped 5 bases and J dropped 3; count of bases not matched to a gene: 7. The CDR3 covers 14 residues. CDR3 DNA sequence: TGTGCCAGCAGATCAACACTAGCGGACTACGAGCAGTACTTC. Protein sequence: CASRSTLADYEQYF. The full variable domain, completed using reference TRBV5-4 and TRBJ2-7, is ETGVTQSPTHLIKTRGQQVTLRCSSQSGHNTVSWYQQALGQGPQFIFQYYREEENGRGNFPPRFSGLQFPNYSSELNVNALELDDSALYLCASRSTLADYEQYFGPGTRLTVT.

The V call is TRBV5-1, the J call TRBJ1-6; TRBD1 is a possible D gene (5 bases). There are 14 residues in the CDR3. V lost 5 bases and J 7 bases, leaving 13 bases between the germline ends. Germline V gene sequence: CDR1 SGHRS, CDR2 YFSETQ. CDR3 sequence (DNA): TGCGCCAGCAGACCGGGGACTTTCAATTCACCCCTCCACTTT. Its protein is CASRPGTFNSPLHF.

The V gene is TRBV5-1, the J gene TRBJ2-7; possible D gene TRBD1, 5 bases. Trimming pared 0 bases from V and 4 bases from J, leaving 8 bases between. The germline gives CDR1 SGHRS, CDR2 YFSETQ. The CDR3 spans 13 residues. In DNA, the CDR3 is TGCGCCAGCAGCTTGGGACAGAAATACGAGCAGTACTTC. Translation: CASSLGQKYEQYF.

This rearrangement joins TRBV28 to TRBJ2-7; TRBD2 might be the D (5 bases). The CDR3 covers 13 residues. Germline V gene data show CDR1 as MDHEN and CDR2 as SYDVKM. Trimming pared 5 bases from V and 4 bases from J, leaving 12 bases between. CDR3 DNA: TGTGCCAGCAGTATCCGGGGTCAATACGAGCAGTACTTC. Protein product: CASSIRGQYEQYF.

The V call is TRBV28, the J call TRBJ1-3; no reliable D call. V gave up 7 bases and J gave up 0 bases, with 19 bases separating them. The CDR3 runs to 17 residues. The germline CDR1 and CDR2 sequences are MDHEN and SYDVKM. In DNA form, the CDR3 reads TGTGCCAGCACCCTATGGGCGGCCGGGTACTCTGGAAACACCATATATTTT. Residues: CASTLWAAGYSGNTIYF.

The rearrangement joins TRBV4-1 to TRBJ2-3; 7 nucleotides match TRBD2. Trimming cost V 1 base and J 1 base; bases outside gene matches: 11. The CDR3 length is 18 residues. Germline V gene lookup returns CDR1 MGHRA and CDR2 YSYEKL. The CDR3 loop is CASSQASGLRGGTDTQYF. CDR3 in DNA: TGCGCCAGCAGCCAAGCTAGCGGTCTCAGAGGTGGCACAGATACGCAGTATTTT.

The rearrangement uses TRBV28 and TRBJ2-3, with TRBD2 matching 7 bases. The CDR3 runs 14 residues. Germline V gene data show CDR1 as MDHEN and CDR2 as SYDVKM. V lost 6 bases to trimming and J lost 9 bases; unmatched junction nucleotides: 12. CDR3 DNA: TGTGCCAGCAGATTGGGGGGGAGGGCCACGACGCAGTATTTT. Residues: CASRLGGRATTQYF.